This TCR beta chain was obtained from a study of identical twins (dated by TCRdb to about 2016). As for the study more broadly: To test whether fetal clonotypes persist, the study used deep sequencing on TCR alpha and beta repertoires from monozygotic twins, unrelated adults of various ages, and cord blood. Replicate twin experiments were performed at different times using different library preparation protocols to rule out contamination.

All donors were healthy Caucasians. The twin cohort consisted of three pairs of female monozygotic twins, all aged roughly 18 to 29 years. Miltenyi CD45RO+ enrichment and human naive T-cell isolation kits were used to isolate memory (CD45RO+) and naive T cells from PBMC. The method behind the library was 5' RACE. The run used an Illumina HiSeq 2000. A universal primer binding site was introduced by template switching, and a unique molecular identifier was present in the final cDNA, enabling accurate counting of TCR cDNA molecules. Specific primers in the conserved constant-segment region were used to synthesize first-strand cDNA for TCR alpha and beta chains. To control for contamination, every cDNA library was double barcoded, receiving both a SMART-Mk sample barcode and Illumina barcodes. Two successive PCR steps introduced TruSeq adapter sequences along with Illumina sample barcodes. The Illumina HiSeq platform was used with custom primers to sequence TCR alpha and beta cDNA libraries. Processing in the source paper ran as follows. MiGEC processed the raw reads to extract unique molecular identifiers, while MiXCR was used to determine the CDR3 positions. For each individual, recombination models were inferred using an EM algorithm with the repgenHMM and IGoR tools. The analysis of shared clonotypes was done with the tcR package in R, with sharing normalized by the product of cloneset sizes. To study raw recombination without the effects of thymic and clonal selection, out-of-frame nonproductive sequences were analyzed. In TCRdb, the public reads were trimmed at Q25 with fastp and aligned with MiXCR, with productive beta chains retained. Each entry is one CDR3 protein sequence, shown with its most common DNA and genes. Clone size and V and J calls follow TCRdb, not the original study. The sample table records fewer than 250,000 distinct CDR3 sequences; 5.5% to 7% of these occur just once. Roughly 3.7% of the sample lies in the top ten.

The research as a whole found: Because the same donors could not be followed over many years, the conclusions relied on cross-sectional statistical analysis. Invariant T cells such as MAIT and iNKT could partly confound zero-insertion analyses, though diverse VJ usage argued against this for most clonotypes. Excess twin sharing in beta out-of-frame sequences was weaker because fewer shared sequences lowered the signal-to-noise ratio. In monozygotic twins, out-of-frame TCR alpha sharing was systematically underestimated by recombination models, although the models agreed with sharing between unrelated individuals. Fewer insertions were carried by abundant cord blood beta clonotypes, a similar but weaker trend appeared in young adult naive repertoires, and no such trend appeared in memory repertoires. Compared with coincidental sharing between unrelated individuals, an excess of low generation-probability sequences was observed among out-of-frame TCR alpha sequences shared between twins.

On this clonotype: Its specific antigen is unknown. No base qualities exist here, and no much larger clone lies one base off it.

The cysteine opens and the phenylalanine closes a CDR3 of 17 amino acids. The only DNA kept is the CDR3, 51 bases in frame from the first base. V is pruned by 4 bases and J by 6 bases, leaving 11 bases of the junction without a gene match. Sequences SGHRS (CDR1) and YFSETQ (CDR2) are obtained from the germline V gene. The same sample was also used in a study of yellow fever vaccine responses in identical twins. In that second paper, the authors write: According to the authors, the vaccine-induced T cell response in identical twins seemed to be partly convergent and partly specific to each individual. In identical twins, the study followed T cell clones that responded to the vaccine with precision.

The receptor comes from a woman aged 18-29 years in good health. The material sequenced was memory (CD45RO+) T cells sorted from blood. The cell subset or site label for this specimen denotes: CD45RO+ enriched T cells. The receptor chain draws on TRBV5-1 and TRBJ2-4; 12 central bases correspond to TRBD2. The CDR3 protein sequence reads: CASSILAGGSFGNIQYF. DNA sequence: TGCGCCAGCAGCATCCTAGCGGGAGGGAGTTTTGGAAACATTCAGTACTTC.